The rows below give T cell receptor beta chains drawn from one sample of a study of response to subunit inactivated influenza vaccine. TCRdb itself ran the RT-PCR reads through MiXCR, one entry per CDR3 protein. The sample lists just over 300,000 distinct CDR3 sequences, roughly 22% seen once, with about 9.3% in the top ten. This sample comprised PBMCs from blood, obtained less than 22 months after vaccination. These receptors were collected from a man aged 45 to 75 who received an inactivated influenza vaccine. Each CDR3 is given with its conserved first and last residue. A D gene is named only where the DNA matches it firmly. Rows may omit the clone size; those that give it use once, few, many or a size class.

d_call: TRBD1
j_call: TRBJ2-3
v_call: TRBV5-1
clone_size: NA
cdr3_aa: CASSSGGAADTQYF
cdr3_nt: TGCGCCAGTTCGTCAGGGGGCGCGGCAGATACGCAGTATTTT

d_call: NA
j_call: TRBJ2-5
v_call: TRBV10-3
clone_size: NA
cdr3_aa: CAISEGGGGQETQYF
cdr3_nt: TGTGCCATCAGTGAAGGGGGAGGGGGCCAAGAGACCCAGTACTTC

d_call: NA
j_call: TRBJ2-3
v_call: TRBV5-8
clone_size: once
cdr3_aa: CASSLAGYF
cdr3_nt: TGTGCCAGCAGCCTCGCAGGGTATTTT

d_call: NA
j_call: TRBJ1-1
v_call: TRBV6-5
clone_size: many
cdr3_aa: CASSYSTRMNTEAFF
cdr3_nt: TGTGCCAGCAGTTACTCGACCAGAATGAACACTGAAGCTTTCTTT

d_call: NA
j_call: TRBJ1-5
v_call: TRBV20-1
clone_size: few
cdr3_aa: CSARVGGAGQPQHF
cdr3_nt: TGCAGTGCTAGAGTGGGGGGCGCGGGTCAGCCCCAGCATTTT

d_call: NA
j_call: TRBJ2-5
v_call: TRBV23-1
clone_size: few
cdr3_aa: CASRLQTDNQETQYF
cdr3_nt: TGCGCCAGCAGGCTACAAACGGACAACCAAGAGACCCAGTACTTC

d_call: NA
j_call: TRBJ1-5
v_call: TRBV10-3
clone_size: few
cdr3_aa: CATAPSQGSNQPQHF
cdr3_nt: TGTGCCACCGCCCCTTCACAGGGTAGCAATCAGCCCCAGCATTTT

d_call: NA
j_call: TRBJ1-5
v_call: TRBV20-1
clone_size: NA
cdr3_aa: CSARDPRGWDLLNQPQHF
cdr3_nt: TGCAGTGCTAGAGACCCCCGCGGATGGGACCTCCTAAATCAGCCCCAGCATTTT

d_call: NA
j_call: TRBJ2-7
v_call: TRBV4-2
clone_size: few
cdr3_aa: CASSQDAQGLYEQYF
cdr3_nt: TGTGCCAGCAGCCAAGACGCACAGGGCCTCTACGAGCAGTACTTC

d_call: TRBD1
j_call: TRBJ1-1
v_call: TRBV9
clone_size: few
cdr3_aa: CASSVSPRGREGDTEAFF
cdr3_nt: TGTGCCAGCAGCGTGAGTCCCAGGGGGCGAGAAGGGGACACTGAAGCTTTCTTT

d_call: NA
j_call: TRBJ2-5
v_call: TRBV21-1
clone_size: few
cdr3_aa: CASSLRGATPRETQYF
cdr3_nt: TGTGCCAGCAGTTTGCGGGGGGCCACCCCAAGAGAGACCCAGTACTTC

d_call: NA
j_call: TRBJ2-1
v_call: TRBV11-2
clone_size: few
cdr3_aa: CASKVGNEQFF
cdr3_nt: TGTGCCAGCAAGGTTGGGAATGAGCAGTTCTTC

d_call: NA
j_call: TRBJ1-1
v_call: TRBV5-1
clone_size: many
cdr3_aa: CASSPFGGEAFF
cdr3_nt: TGCGCCAGCAGCCCTTTTGGCGGGGAAGCTTTCTTT

d_call: NA
j_call: TRBJ2-1
v_call: TRBV4-3
clone_size: NA
cdr3_aa: CASSQSAVVGYYNEQFF
cdr3_nt: TGCGCCAGCAGCCAAAGCGCCGTAGTAGGGTATTACAATGAGCAGTTCTTC

d_call: NA
j_call: TRBJ1-5
v_call: TRBV7-2
clone_size: few
cdr3_aa: CASSLGARSNQPQHF
cdr3_nt: TGTGCCAGCAGCTTGGGGGCCAGAAGCAATCAGCCCCAGCATTTT

d_call: NA
j_call: TRBJ1-1
v_call: TRBV7-2
clone_size: few
cdr3_aa: CASSLSAGMNTEAFF
cdr3_nt: TGTGCCAGCAGCTTATCAGCAGGCATGAACACTGAAGCTTTCTTT

d_call: NA
j_call: TRBJ2-7
v_call: TRBV7-8
clone_size: NA
cdr3_aa: CASSLEGGYEQYF
cdr3_nt: TGTGCCAGCAGCTTGGAGGGGGGGTACGAGCAGTACTTC

d_call: NA
j_call: TRBJ2-5
v_call: TRBV12-3/TRBV12-4
clone_size: few
cdr3_aa: CASSFGYGETQYF
cdr3_nt: TGTGCCAGCAGTTTTGGCTATGGGGAGACCCAGTACTTC

d_call: NA
j_call: TRBJ1-1
v_call: TRBV7-2
clone_size: many
cdr3_aa: CASSLETGRNTEAFF
cdr3_nt: TGTGCCAGCAGCTTAGAAACAGGGCGGAACACTGAAGCTTTCTTT

d_call: NA
j_call: TRBJ1-5
v_call: TRBV5-1
clone_size: many
cdr3_aa: CASKAGDSSNQPQHF
cdr3_nt: TGCGCCAGCAAAGCAGGGGATAGTAGCAATCAGCCCCAGCATTTT

d_call: NA
j_call: TRBJ2-2
v_call: TRBV3-1
clone_size: NA
cdr3_aa: CASSQMRLASNTGELFF
cdr3_nt: TGTGCCAGCAGCCAGATGAGGCTAGCTTCGAACACCGGGGAGCTGTTTTTT

d_call: NA
j_call: TRBJ2-3
v_call: TRBV29-1
clone_size: many
cdr3_aa: CSDRDRSTDTQYF
cdr3_nt: TGCAGCGACAGGGATCGGAGCACAGATACGCAGTATTTT

d_call: NA
j_call: TRBJ2-1
v_call: TRBV4-2
clone_size: once
cdr3_aa: CASSQASPGQAEQFF
cdr3_nt: TGTGCCAGCAGCCAAGCATCCCCGGGTCAGGCTGAGCAGTTCTTC

d_call: NA
j_call: TRBJ2-6
v_call: TRBV6-1
clone_size: few
cdr3_aa: CASSPGLYSGANVLTF
cdr3_nt: TGTGCCAGCAGTCCGGGACTGTACTCTGGGGCCAACGTCCTGACTTTC

d_call: TRBD2
j_call: TRBJ2-7
v_call: TRBV6-2/TRBV6-3
clone_size: NA
cdr3_aa: CASRSPGLAGASYEQYF
cdr3_nt: TGTGCCAGCAGATCCCCGGGACTAGCGGGAGCGTCCTACGAGCAGTACTTC

d_call: TRBD2
j_call: TRBJ2-1
v_call: TRBV5-1
clone_size: few
cdr3_aa: CASSLSGGLAGIAFF
cdr3_nt: TGCGCCAGCAGCTTGAGCGGGGGACTAGCGGGAATTGCTTTCTTC

d_call: NA
j_call: TRBJ1-5
v_call: TRBV20-1
clone_size: many
cdr3_aa: CSARDLSNQPQHF
cdr3_nt: TGCAGTGCTAGAGATCTAAGCAATCAGCCCCAGCATTTT

d_call: TRBD1
j_call: TRBJ1-1
v_call: TRBV29-1
clone_size: few
cdr3_aa: CSVGPGGYGTEAFF
cdr3_nt: TGCAGCGTTGGCCCAGGGGGATATGGCACTGAAGCTTTCTTT

d_call: TRBD1
j_call: TRBJ1-2
v_call: TRBV5-6
clone_size: few
cdr3_aa: CASSSRQGYGYTF
cdr3_nt: TGTGCCAGCAGCAGCCGACAGGGGTATGGCTACACCTTC

d_call: TRBD1
j_call: TRBJ2-3
v_call: TRBV2
clone_size: NA
cdr3_aa: CASSLGQLTDTQYF
cdr3_nt: TGTGCCAGCAGCCTGGGACAGCTCACAGATACGCAGTATTTT

d_call: TRBD2
j_call: TRBJ2-1
v_call: TRBV7-8
clone_size: NA
cdr3_aa: CASSLGIAGNPWQFF
cdr3_nt: TGTGCCAGCAGCTTAGGGATAGCGGGAAATCCGTGGCAGTTCTTC

d_call: NA
j_call: TRBJ1-6
v_call: TRBV7-8
clone_size: NA
cdr3_aa: CASSRYNSPLHF
cdr3_nt: TGTGCCAGCAGCCGTTATAATTCACCCCTCCACTTT

d_call: NA
j_call: TRBJ1-4
v_call: TRBV5-1
clone_size: few
cdr3_aa: CASSLTGARSEKLFF
cdr3_nt: TGCGCCAGCAGCTTGACGGGGGCGCGGAGTGAAAAACTGTTTTTT

d_call: TRBD2
j_call: TRBJ2-3
v_call: TRBV20-1
clone_size: NA
cdr3_aa: CSAASSGSPYF
cdr3_nt: TGCAGTGCTGCCTCCAGCGGGAGTCCGTATTTT

d_call: NA
j_call: TRBJ1-1
v_call: TRBV20-1
clone_size: NA
cdr3_aa: CSARDIGRPEAFF
cdr3_nt: TGCAGTGCTAGAGATATAGGGCGCCCTGAAGCTTTCTTT

d_call: NA
j_call: TRBJ2-1
v_call: TRBV3-1
clone_size: NA
cdr3_aa: CASSQGGVPGNEQFF
cdr3_nt: TGTGCCAGCAGCCAAGGGGGAGTACCCGGCAATGAGCAGTTCTTC

d_call: NA
j_call: TRBJ1-2
v_call: TRBV28
clone_size: few
cdr3_aa: CASSWTRGRDGYTF
cdr3_nt: TGTGCCAGCAGTTGGACCAGGGGACGAGATGGCTACACCTTC

d_call: NA
j_call: TRBJ2-7
v_call: TRBV27
clone_size: NA
cdr3_aa: CASSLFARVSYEQYF
cdr3_nt: TGTGCCAGCAGTTTATTCGCCAGGGTATCCTACGAGCAGTACTTC

d_call: NA
j_call: TRBJ1-6
v_call: TRBV6-5
clone_size: many
cdr3_aa: CASIGSGALHF
cdr3_nt: TGTGCCAGCATTGGCAGTGGGGCCCTCCACTTT

d_call: TRBD1
j_call: TRBJ1-6
v_call: TRBV4-2
clone_size: many
cdr3_aa: CASSHLDRVYSPLHF
cdr3_nt: TGTGCCAGCAGCCACCTGGACAGGGTATATTCACCCCTCCACTTT